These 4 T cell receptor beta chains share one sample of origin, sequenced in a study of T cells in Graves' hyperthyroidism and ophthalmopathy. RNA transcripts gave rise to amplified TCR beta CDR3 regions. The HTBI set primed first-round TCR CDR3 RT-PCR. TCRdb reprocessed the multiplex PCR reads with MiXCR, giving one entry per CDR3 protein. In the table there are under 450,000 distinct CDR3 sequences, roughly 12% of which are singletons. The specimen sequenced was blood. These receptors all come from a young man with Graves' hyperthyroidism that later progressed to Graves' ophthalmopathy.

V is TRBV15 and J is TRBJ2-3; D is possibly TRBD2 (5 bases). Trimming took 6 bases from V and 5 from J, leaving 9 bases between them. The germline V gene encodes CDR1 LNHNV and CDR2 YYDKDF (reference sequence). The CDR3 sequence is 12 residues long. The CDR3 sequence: CATSQTIDTQYF. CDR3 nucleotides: TGTGCCACCAGTCAGACTATAGATACGCAGTATTTT. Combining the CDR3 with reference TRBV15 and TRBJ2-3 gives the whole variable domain DAMVIQNPRYQVTQFGKPVTLSCSQTLNHNVMYWYQQKSSQAPKLLFHYYDKDFNNEADTPDNFQSRRPNTSFCFLDIRSPGLGDTAMYLCATSQTIDTQYFGPGTRLTVL.

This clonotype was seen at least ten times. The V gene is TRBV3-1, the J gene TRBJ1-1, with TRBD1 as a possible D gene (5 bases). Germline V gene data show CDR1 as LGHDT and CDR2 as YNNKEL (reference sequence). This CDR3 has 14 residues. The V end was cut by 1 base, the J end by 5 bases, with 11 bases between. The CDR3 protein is CASSQAAGGTEAFF. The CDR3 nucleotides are TGTGCCAGCAGCCAAGCTGCTGGGGGTACTGAAGCTTTCTTT.

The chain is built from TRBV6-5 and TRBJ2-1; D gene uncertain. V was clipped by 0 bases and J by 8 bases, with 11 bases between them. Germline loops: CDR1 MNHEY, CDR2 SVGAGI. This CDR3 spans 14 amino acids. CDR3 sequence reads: CASSYSFLGDEQFF. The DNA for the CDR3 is TGTGCCAGCAGTTACTCGTTCTTAGGAGATGAGCAGTTCTTC.

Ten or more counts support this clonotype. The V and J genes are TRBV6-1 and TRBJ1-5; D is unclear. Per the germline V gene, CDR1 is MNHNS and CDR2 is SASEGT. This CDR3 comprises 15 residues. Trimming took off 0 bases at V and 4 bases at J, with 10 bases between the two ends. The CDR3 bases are TGTGCCAGCAGTGAAGCGGACGCCCCAAATCAGCCCCAGCATTTT. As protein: CASSEADAPNQPQHF.